This TCR beta chain stems from a study of blood T cells in healthy people across ages. About the study: Template switching recovered approximately one barcoded beta molecule for every two T cells.

This CDR3 comprises 15 residues. V lost 4 bases, J lost 4 bases, and 6 bases stayed unmatched. Worth noting for this clonotype: Antigen specificity is unknown.

Findings of the study overall: It was held that the diversity estimates obtained from one million T cells were underestimates. Strong correlation linked observed beta diversity and percent naive T cells.

Alongside a J-beta primer mix, a sample-barcoded 5' primer served in a second PCR lasting roughly 7 to 12 cycles. TCRdb independently ran MiXCR on the 5' RACE reads; one entry per CDR3 protein. The table includes about 1,400,000 distinct CDR3 sequences, approximately 59% detected once. This TCR was recovered from a man aged 18 to 35 in good health. Sequenced: blood. The chain joins TRBV12-3 or TRBV12-4 to TRBJ2-3; 9 nucleotides match TRBD2. The CDR3 sequence: CASSSLAGWADTQYF. CDR3 sequence (DNA): TGTGCCAGCAGTTCTCTAGCGGGGTGGGCAGATACGCAGTATTTT.